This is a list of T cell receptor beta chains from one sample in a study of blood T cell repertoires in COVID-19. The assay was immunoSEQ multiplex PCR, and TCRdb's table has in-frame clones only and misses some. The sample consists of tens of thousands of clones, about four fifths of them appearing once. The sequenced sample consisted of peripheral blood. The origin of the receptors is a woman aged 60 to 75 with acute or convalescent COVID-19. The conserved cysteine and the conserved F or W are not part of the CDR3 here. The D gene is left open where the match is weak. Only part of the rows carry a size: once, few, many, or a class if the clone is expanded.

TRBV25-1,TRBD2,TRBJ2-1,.,ASSESGGSDEQF
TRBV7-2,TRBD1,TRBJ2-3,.,ASSLAGQGPRDTQY
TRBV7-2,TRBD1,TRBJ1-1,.,ASSLGQLNTEAF
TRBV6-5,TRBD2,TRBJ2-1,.,ASGLAGGRGEQF
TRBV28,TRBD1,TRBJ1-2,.,AIMGWDRNYGYT
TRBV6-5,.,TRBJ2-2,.,ASSSGQPGTGELF
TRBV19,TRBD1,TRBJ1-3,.,ASSTRQGPGNTIY
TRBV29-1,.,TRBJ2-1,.,SVDMDTSYNEQF
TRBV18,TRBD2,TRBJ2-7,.,ASSPGAGGPHEQY
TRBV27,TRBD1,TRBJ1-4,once,ASSLSKRQGICEKLF
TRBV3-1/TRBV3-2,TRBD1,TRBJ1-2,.,ASSQARQGGYT
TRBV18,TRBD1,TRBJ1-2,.,ASSKTGERYGYT
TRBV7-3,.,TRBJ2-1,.,ASSPKTGGEQF
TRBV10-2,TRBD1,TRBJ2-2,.,ASRPGQGAAGELF
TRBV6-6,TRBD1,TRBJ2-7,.,ASSTGQGSSYEQY
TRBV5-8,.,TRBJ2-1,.,ASSLEGGRNNEQF
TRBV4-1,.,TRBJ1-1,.,ASSQDRYTEAF
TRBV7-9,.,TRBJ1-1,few,ASSTGLDTEAF
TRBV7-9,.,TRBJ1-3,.,ASSSGGGNTIY
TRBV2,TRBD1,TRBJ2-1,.,ASSERFTGGNEQF
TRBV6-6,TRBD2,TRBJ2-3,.,ASSSGLDTTTDTQY
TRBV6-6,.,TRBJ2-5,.,ASTPLAYQETQY
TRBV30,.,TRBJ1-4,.,AGGRNEKLF
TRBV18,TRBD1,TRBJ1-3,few,ASSPTGGGNTIY
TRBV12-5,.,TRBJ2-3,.,ASGAGTPFDDTQY
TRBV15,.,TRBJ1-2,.,ATSRVLQGSGYT
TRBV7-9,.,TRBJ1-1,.,ASSLDRVTEAF
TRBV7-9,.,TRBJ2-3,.,ASSFSTGGTDTQY
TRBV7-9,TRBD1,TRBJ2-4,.,ASSSEGQGKNIQY
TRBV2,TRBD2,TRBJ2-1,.,ASSEARGANEQF
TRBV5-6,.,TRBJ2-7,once,ASSVGSAAYEQY
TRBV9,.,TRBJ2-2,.,ASSVGSTGELF
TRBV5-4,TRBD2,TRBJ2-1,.,ASSPISGPSSYNEQF
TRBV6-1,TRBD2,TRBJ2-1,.,ASSADGLAGKVDEQF
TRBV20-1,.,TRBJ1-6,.,SALTAPLH
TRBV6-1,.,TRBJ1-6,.,ASSDKTGRDSPLH
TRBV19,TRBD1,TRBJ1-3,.,ASRRTGNSGNTIY
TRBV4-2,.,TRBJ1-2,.,ASSQDEAYGYT
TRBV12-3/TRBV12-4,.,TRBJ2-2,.,ASRGSLGELF
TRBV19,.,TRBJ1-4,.,ASSKAQTRANEKLF
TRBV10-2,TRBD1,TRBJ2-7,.,ASSRDSYEQY
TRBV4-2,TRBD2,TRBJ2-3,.,ASSQPGLDTDTQY
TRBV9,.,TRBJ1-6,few,ASSVAPRTAGSPLH
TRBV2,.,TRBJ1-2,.,ASSRTEGYGYT
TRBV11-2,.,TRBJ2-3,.,ASSLDWGPTDTQY
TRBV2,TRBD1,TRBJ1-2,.,ASLDRANYGYT
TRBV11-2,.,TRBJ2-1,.,ASSLSGVRGQF
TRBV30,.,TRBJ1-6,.,AWSPGGGSYNSPLH
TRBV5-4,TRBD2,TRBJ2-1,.,ASSLEGGRMGNEQF
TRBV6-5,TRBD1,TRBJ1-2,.,ASSWDTGANYGYT
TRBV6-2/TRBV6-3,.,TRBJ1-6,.,ASSSPARGNSPLH